This TCR beta chain is drawn from a study of shared clonotypes between healthy human individuals. With respect to this clone: Its target is unknown.

This CDR3 is 15 amino acids long. The V gene's germline CDR1 is MNHEY and CDR2 SMNVEV (reference sequence). Trimming took 4 bases from V and 4 from J; bases not matched to a gene: 8. Study-level results: Four donors held about 5% of naive CD4 clonotypes in common.

This table comes from immunoSEQ multiplex PCR, and its TCRdb copy is limited to in-frame clones, with some not included. The sample carries about 530,000 clones, 95% to 97% recorded once. The V gene is TRBV27, the J gene TRBJ2-3, with TRBD1 identical over 7 bases. The TCR sequence derives from a woman in her twenties or thirties in good health. The specimen sequenced was naive CD4+ T cells sorted from blood. The subset is: CD45RA+ positively selected. The CDR3 DNA reads TGTGCCAGCAGTTCTGCAACAGGGGCCCCAGATACGCAGTATTTT. Its translation: CASSSATGAPDTQYF.